This TCR beta chain was identified during a study of T-cell memory formation after mild COVID-19. Whole-study findings and limits: CD4+ clones that contracted lay mainly in CM and EM; CD8+ ones lay in EMRA.

V dropped 4 bases and J dropped 4 bases, with 11 bases sitting between them. Germline V gene sequence: CDR1 SNHLY, CDR2 FYNNEI. The CDR3 contains 13 residues. This clonotype was seen only a few times. The antigen is undetermined. TCRdb called the 5' RACE reads again in MiXCR, with one record for every CDR3 protein. Of a few hundred thousand distinct CDR3 sequences detected, 8% to 9.5% appear once; the ten largest clones hold around 20%. The sample consisted of PBMCs or a T cell subset sorted from them (not recorded which). The TCR comes from a man between 18 and 35 years old who had mild COVID-19 (a few samples of this study predate the infection). Cell type and time point are not known. This chain connects TRBV2 to TRBJ2-7; D gene uncertain. The CDR3 region is CASSVRILYEQYV. The CDR3 DNA reads TGTGCCAGCAGTGTGAGGATCTTGTACGAGCAGTACGTC.